This TCR beta chain was sequenced during a study of T cell responses to AZD1222 COVID-19 vaccine. Study findings and constraints: Donor demographics were predominantly white British with a female majority; clonal diversity may be underestimated. No day 14 peak samples; only post-peak repertoires were characterized. Researchers report vaccine-associated CD4 TCRs spanning spike, with dominance at 160-218 and 743-854. Following two doses of AZD1222, Spike-specific TCR breadth and depth rose.

Points on this clone: Antigen unknown.

The method was immunoSEQ multiplex PCR; TCRdb's version includes in-frame clones alone and lacks a portion of them. This repertoire shows tens of thousands of clones, about 88% found once; its top ten account for roughly 19%. CDR1 and CDR2 (germline): SGHTA, FQGNSA. The V gene end was trimmed by 6 bases and the J gene end by 2 bases; junction bases not matched to a gene: 5. The CDR3 runs to 15 residues. The TCR comes from an adult in good health. The J gene is TRBJ2-2, the V gene TRBV7-2, with 8 bases that match TRBD2. The source material was peripheral blood, sampled on day 0 of AZD1222 vaccination. The CDR3, as DNA: TGTGCCAGCAGATCCCGGACTAGCAACACCGGGGAGCTGTTTTTT. Translated, it gives CASRSRTSNTGELFF.